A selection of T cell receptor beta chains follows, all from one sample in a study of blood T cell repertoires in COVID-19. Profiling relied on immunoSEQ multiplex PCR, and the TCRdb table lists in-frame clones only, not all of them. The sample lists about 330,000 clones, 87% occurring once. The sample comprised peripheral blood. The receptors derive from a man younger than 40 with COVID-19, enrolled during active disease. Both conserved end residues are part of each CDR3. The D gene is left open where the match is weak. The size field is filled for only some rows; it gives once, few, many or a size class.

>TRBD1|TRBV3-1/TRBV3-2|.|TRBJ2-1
TGTGCCAGCAGCCCCTCGGGACAGTTCTACAATGAGCAGTTCTTC
CASSPSGQFYNEQFF
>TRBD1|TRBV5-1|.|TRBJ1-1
TGCGCCAGCAGCCAACGACAGGGGGCGGCTCATGAAGCTTTCTTT
CASSQRQGAAHEAFF
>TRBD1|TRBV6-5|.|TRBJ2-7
TGTGCCAGCCAACCCGGGACAGGGACGTACGAGCAGTACTTC
CASQPGTGTYEQYF
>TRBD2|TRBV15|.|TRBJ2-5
TGTGCCACCAGCAGACCCGCGGGACTAGACGTGACCCAGTACTTC
CATSRPAGLDVTQYF
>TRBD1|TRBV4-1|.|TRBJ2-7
TGCGCCAGCAGCCAAGACTCGGGCGACAGGGTCCTAACCTACGAGCAGTACTTC
CASSQDSGDRVLTYEQYF
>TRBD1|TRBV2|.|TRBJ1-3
TGTGCCAGTCACGGACAGGGGTCTGGAAACACCATATATTTT
CASHGQGSGNTIYF
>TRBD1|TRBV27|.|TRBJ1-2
TGTGCCAGCAGTTTAACAGGGGGCCGCTATGGCTACACCTTC
CASSLTGGRYGYTF
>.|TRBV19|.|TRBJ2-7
TGTGCCAGTAGTAACCCCTTCGAGGGGACTGGGTCCTACGAGCAGTACTTC
CASSNPFEGTGSYEQYF
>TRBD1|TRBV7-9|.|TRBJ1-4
TGTGCCAGCAGCGACGGGACAGGGACTAATGAAAAACTGTTTTTT
CASSDGTGTNEKLFF
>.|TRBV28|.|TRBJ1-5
TGTGCCAGCAGTTTACCAGGAAATAGCAATCAGCCCCAGCATTTT
CASSLPGNSNQPQHF
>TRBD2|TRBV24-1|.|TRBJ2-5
TGTGCCACCAGTGATGGCGGGAGCTACCAAGAGACCCAGTACTTC
CATSDGGSYQETQYF
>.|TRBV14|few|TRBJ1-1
TGTGCCAGCAGCCATCAGGCGAACACTGAAGCTTTCTTT
CASSHQANTEAFF
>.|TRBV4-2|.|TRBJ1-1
TGTGCCAGCAGCCTCAGAACAGGGTACACTGAAGCTTTCTTT
CASSLRTGYTEAFF
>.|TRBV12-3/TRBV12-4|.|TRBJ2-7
TGTGCCAGCAGTTTACGAGGGTACGAGCAGTACTTC
CASSLRGYEQYF
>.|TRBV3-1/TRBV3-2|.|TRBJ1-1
TGTGCCAGCAGCCAAGACTATGAAGCTTTCTTT
CASSQDYEAFF
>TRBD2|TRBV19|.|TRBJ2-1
TGTGCCAGTAGTATAGCAGCGGGGAGAGGAAATGAGCAGTTCTTC
CASSIAAGRGNEQFF
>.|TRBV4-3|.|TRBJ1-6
TGCGCCAGCAGCCAAGATTTTATTCAGGGAAGCTCCTATAATTCACCCCTCCACTTT
CASSQDFIQGSSYNSPLHF
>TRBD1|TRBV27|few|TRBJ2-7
TGTGCCAGCAGTTTGATGACAGGGGTCGACGAGCAGTACTTC
CASSLMTGVDEQYF
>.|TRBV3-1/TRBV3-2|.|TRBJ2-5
TGTGCCAGCAGCAAAGTGGCGGTCCAAGAGACCCAGTACTTC
CASSKVAVQETQYF
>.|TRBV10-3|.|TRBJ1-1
TGTGCCTCCAAACAGCCGAACACTGAAGCTTTCTTT
CASKQPNTEAFF
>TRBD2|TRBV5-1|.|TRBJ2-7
TGCGCCAGCAGTTACACCAGCAGCGGGGGCGCCTACGAGCAGTACTTC
CASSYTSSGGAYEQYF
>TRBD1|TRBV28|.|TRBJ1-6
TGTGCCAGCAGTCTGACAGGGAGCTCCTATAATTCACCCCTCCACTTT
CASSLTGSSYNSPLHF
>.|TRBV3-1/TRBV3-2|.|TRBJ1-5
TGTGCCAGCAGCCAAGGGGGGGTTAGGCAGCCCCAGCATTTT
CASSQGGVRQPQHF
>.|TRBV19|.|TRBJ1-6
TGTGCCAGCCGCAGTGCGGGGGGCCACCTGATCTCGCTAGAACCCCTCCACTTT
CASRSAGGHLISLEPLHF
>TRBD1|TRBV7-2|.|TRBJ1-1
TGTGCCAGCAGCATGCGGACAGGGGGAGATGCTGAAGCTTTCTTT
CASSMRTGGDAEAFF
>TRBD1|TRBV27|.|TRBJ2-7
TGTGCCAGCAGTTTATTACCGGGACAGAAGCCGTACGAGCAGTACTTC
CASSLLPGQKPYEQYF
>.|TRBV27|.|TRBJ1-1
TGTGCCAGCAGTTTATCAGGGGTTGGAACTGAAGCTTTCTTT
CASSLSGVGTEAFF
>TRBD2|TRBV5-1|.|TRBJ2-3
TGCGCCAGCAGCTTGTCCGGGGGGACCCGCACAGATACGCAGTATTTT
CASSLSGGTRTDTQYF
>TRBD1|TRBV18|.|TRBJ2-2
TGTGCCAGCTCCCCGACCATGAGACAGGGACGCCGCTCGAACACCGGGGAGCTGTTTTTT
CASSPTMRQGRRSNTGELFF
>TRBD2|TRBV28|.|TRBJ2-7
TGTGCCAGCACCGGGACTAGCGGGAGCATCTACGAGCAGTACTTC
CASTGTSGSIYEQYF
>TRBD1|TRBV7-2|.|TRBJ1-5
TGTGCCAGCAGCGCCGCCAGCTTCGTAGGACAGGGGAACAATCAGCCCCAGCATTTT
CASSAASFVGQGNNQPQHF
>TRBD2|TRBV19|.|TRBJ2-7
TGTGCCAGTAGAACCAGACTAGCGGGAGACGAGCAGTACTTC
CASRTRLAGDEQYF
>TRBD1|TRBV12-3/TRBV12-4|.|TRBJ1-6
TGTGCCAGCAGTCCGACAGGGGAGTCCCTCCACTTT
CASSPTGESLHF
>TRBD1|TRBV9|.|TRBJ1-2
TGTGCCAGCAGCTCCACCTTCGGGACAGGCGCCGATCGCTATGGCTACACCTTC
CASSSTFGTGADRYGYTF
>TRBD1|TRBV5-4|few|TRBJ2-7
TGTGCCAGCAGCTCAGGACAGGGTGCCTACGAGCAGTACTTC
CASSSGQGAYEQYF
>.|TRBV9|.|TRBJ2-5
TGTGCCAGCAGCGTAGAAGGGGGAAAAGAGACCCAGTACTTC
CASSVEGGKETQYF
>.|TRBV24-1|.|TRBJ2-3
TGTGCCACCAGTGATTTGCGCCAGGGGATCACAGATACGCAGTATTTT
CATSDLRQGITDTQYF
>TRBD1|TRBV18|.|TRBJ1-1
TGTGCCAGCTCACCACGGTACGTATTAGCCCGGGACAGTAACACTGAAGCTTTCTTT
CASSPRYVLARDSNTEAFF
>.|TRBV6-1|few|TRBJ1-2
TGTGCCAGCAGTGAGATGGAGGGTTTTAGAGGTGGCTACACCTTC
CASSEMEGFRGGYTF
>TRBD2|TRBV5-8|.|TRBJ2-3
TGTGCCAGCAGCTTGGGCCTGGGTAGCGGGGGAGCAGATACGCAGTATTTT
CASSLGLGSGGADTQYF
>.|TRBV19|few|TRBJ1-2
TGTGCCAGTAGTATCGTGCCCCCTCGGAGGGGCTACACCTTC
CASSIVPPRRGYTF
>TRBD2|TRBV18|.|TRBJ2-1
TGTGCCAGCTCACACAGGGGGACTAGCGGGAGAAATGCGCATGAGCAGTTCTTC
CASSHRGTSGRNAHEQFF
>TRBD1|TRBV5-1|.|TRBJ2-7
TGCGCCAGCAGCTTGGCACAGGGGAACCACGAGCAGTACTTC
CASSLAQGNHEQYF
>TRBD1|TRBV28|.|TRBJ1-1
TGTGCCAGCAACGGGGCCCGGACAGGGAACACTGAAGCTTTCTTT
CASNGARTGNTEAFF
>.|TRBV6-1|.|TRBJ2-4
TGTGCCAGCAGTGAGCCATCTCGAGACATTCAGTACTTC
CASSEPSRDIQYF
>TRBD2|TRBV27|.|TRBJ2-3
TGTGCCAGCAGTCCCCTCTTTCTAGCGGGAGTGATCACAGATACGCAGTATTTT
CASSPLFLAGVITDTQYF
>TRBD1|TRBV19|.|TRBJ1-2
TGTGCCAGTAGACTCCGCGGGACAGGGGGCGAAAGGGGAGGCTACACCTTC
CASRLRGTGGERGGYTF
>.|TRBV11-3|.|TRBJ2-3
TGTGCCAGCAGCTTAGGAGGGGGGCAGTATTTT
CASSLGGGQYF
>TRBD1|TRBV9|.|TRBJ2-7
TGTGCCAGCAGCAGCGGGACAGGGGGCGTATACGAGCAGTACTTC
CASSSGTGGVYEQYF